This entry features one T cell receptor (beta chain) sequence. Its matching antigen is unknown. The TCR beta libraries used 2 to 2.5 micrograms of genomic DNA that came from cryopreserved PBMCs. The CDR3 contains 13 residues. Trimming removed 2 bases from V and 0 bases from J, with 4 bases in between. From germline, CDR1 is KGHSH and CDR2 LQKENI. The sample is drawn from a study of cytotoxic CD8 clonotypes in ibrutinib-treated CLL. Study in general: It was after a median 12 months of treatment, range 6 to 36, that response samples were taken. Findings and caveats of the study: Clonality was elevated at ibrutinib response and had returned toward baseline at progression. Sustained-remission and progressing patients were not sampled at matched times.

Clones were sequenced by immunoSEQ multiplex PCR, and TCRdb holds only the in-frame ones, with some missing. Here the sample spans just under 70,000 clones, 68% being singletons. The V and J genes are TRBV18 and TRBJ1-1, with D hard to call. Sample: PBMCs, taken after 12 months of ibrutinib treatment. The origin of this receptor is a human donor with chronic lymphocytic leukemia. In nucleotides, the CDR3 is TGTGCCAGCTCACCAGCCTTGAACACTGAAGCTTTCTTT. Its translation: CASSPALNTEAFF.